These 5 T cell receptor beta chains came from one sample sequenced in a study of blood T cell repertoires in COVID-19. Sequencing was performed with immunoSEQ multiplex PCR; in TCRdb, only in-frame clones are kept and a portion is missing. There are about 190,000 clones in the sample; 88% occur only once, and under 2.5% lies in the top ten. The source material was peripheral blood. These receptors were taken from a man between 65 and 85 years old with active or convalescent COVID-19.

V usage is TRBV6-5 and J usage is TRBJ2-7; 11 bases are a match to TRBD1. V trimming: 2 bases; J trimming: 6 bases; junction bases outside the gene matches: 3. The CDR3 is 14 residues long. The V gene's germline CDR1 is MNHEY and CDR2 SVGAGI. CDR3: CASSYGTGGAEQYF. In nucleotides, the CDR3 is TGTGCCAGCAGTTACGGGACAGGGGGTGCCGAGCAGTACTTC.

The chain carries TRBV20-1 and TRBJ1-5; D gene unclear. The CDR3 consists of 15 residues. Trimming left V 3 bases short and J 4 bases short, with 16 bases between. Per germline, CDR1 DFQATT and CDR2 SNEGSKA (reference sequence). In DNA, the CDR3 is TGCAGTGCTAGTGATGGGGTTAGGAGGAATCAGCCCCAGCATTTT. Protein product: CSASDGVRRNQPQHF.

The genes are TRBV7-8 and TRBJ2-7, with TRBD2 identical over 12 bases. The CDR3 contains 14 residues. Trimming took 6 bases from V and 3 from J; bases not matched to a gene: 3. Germline loops: CDR1 SGHVS, CDR2 FQNEAQ. DNA for the CDR3: TGTGCCAGCAGATGGACTAGCGGGGACTACGAGCAGTACTTC. Amino acids: CASRWTSGDYEQYF.

This chain links TRBV7-2 with TRBJ2-2; D is undetermined. Germline V gene lookup returns CDR1 SGHTA and CDR2 FQGNSA. Trimming took 3 bases from V and 7 from J, leaving 9 bases between them. CDR3 length: 13 residues. The CDR3 DNA reads as TGTGCCAGCAGCTTTCCGGGTCGCGGGGAGCTGTTTTTT. It yields the protein CASSFPGRGELFF.

For the CDR3, the DNA is TGTGCCACCAGCAGAGATCTAGCTTTTAACACCGGGGAGCTGTTTTTT. Its protein is CATSRDLAFNTGELFF. This chain uses TRBV15 with TRBJ2-2; the D gene is possibly TRBD2 (5 bases). There are 16 residues in the CDR3. In germline, CDR1 is LNHNV, CDR2 YYDKDF (reference sequence). V lost 0 bases to trimming and J lost 2 bases, with 10 bases between them.